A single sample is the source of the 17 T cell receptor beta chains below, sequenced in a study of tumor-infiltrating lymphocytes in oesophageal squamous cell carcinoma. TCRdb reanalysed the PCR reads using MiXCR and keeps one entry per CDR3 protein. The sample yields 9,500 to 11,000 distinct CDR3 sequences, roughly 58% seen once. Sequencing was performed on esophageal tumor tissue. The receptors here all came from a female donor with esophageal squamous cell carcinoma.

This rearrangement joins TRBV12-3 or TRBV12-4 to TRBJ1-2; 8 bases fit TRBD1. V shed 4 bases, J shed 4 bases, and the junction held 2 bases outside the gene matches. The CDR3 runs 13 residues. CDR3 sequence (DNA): TGTGCCAGCAGTTGGACAGGGTCCTATGGCTACACCTTC. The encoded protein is CASSWTGSYGYTF.

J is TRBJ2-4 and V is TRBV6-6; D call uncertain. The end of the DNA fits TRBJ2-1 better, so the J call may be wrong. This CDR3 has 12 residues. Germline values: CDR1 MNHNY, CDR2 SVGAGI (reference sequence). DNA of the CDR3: TGTGCCAGCAGTTACTTATTTGATGAGCAGTTCTTC. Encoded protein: CASSYLFDEQFF.

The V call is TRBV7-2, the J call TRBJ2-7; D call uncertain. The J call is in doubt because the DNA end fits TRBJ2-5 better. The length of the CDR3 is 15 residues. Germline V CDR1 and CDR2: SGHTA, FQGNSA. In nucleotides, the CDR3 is TGTGCCAGCAGCTTAGGAAAGGCCCGTAAAGAGACCCAGTACTTC. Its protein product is CASSLGKARKETQYF.

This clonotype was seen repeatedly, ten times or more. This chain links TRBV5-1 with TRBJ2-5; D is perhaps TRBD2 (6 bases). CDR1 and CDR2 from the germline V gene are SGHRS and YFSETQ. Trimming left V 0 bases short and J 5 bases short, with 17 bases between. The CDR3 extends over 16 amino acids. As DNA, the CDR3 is TGCGCCAGCAGCTTGGCCGATTCCGGGAGCTGGGAGACCCAGTACTTC. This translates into CASSLADSGSWETQYF. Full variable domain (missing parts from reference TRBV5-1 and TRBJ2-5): KAGVTQTPRYLIKTRGQQVTLSCSPISGHRSVSWYQQTPGQGLQFLFEYFSETQRNKGNFPGRFSGRQFSNSRSEMNVSTLELGDSALYLCASSLADSGSWETQYFGPGTRLLVL.

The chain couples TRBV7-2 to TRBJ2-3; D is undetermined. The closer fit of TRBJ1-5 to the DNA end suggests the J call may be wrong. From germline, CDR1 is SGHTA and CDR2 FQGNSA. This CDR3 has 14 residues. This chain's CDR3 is CASSLHLGYQPQHF. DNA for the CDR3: TGTGCCAGCAGCTTACATCTGGGCTATCAGCCCCAGCATTTT.

This CDR3 is CASSLYQPYEQYF. The CDR3 DNA sequence: TGTGCCAGCAGCTTATACCAGCCTTATGAGCAGTACTTC. The chain uses TRBV7-4 and TRBJ2-7; D remains ambiguous. Germline V gives CDR1 SGHVT, CDR2 SQSDAQ. Trimming left V 2 bases short and J 7 bases short, with 12 bases between. The length of the CDR3 is 13 residues.

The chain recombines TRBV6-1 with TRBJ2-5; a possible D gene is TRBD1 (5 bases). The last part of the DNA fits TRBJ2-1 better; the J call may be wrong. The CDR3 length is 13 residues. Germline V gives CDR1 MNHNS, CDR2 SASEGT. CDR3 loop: CASKSGHNYEQFF. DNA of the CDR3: TGTGCCAGCAAGTCAGGACACAACTACGAGCAGTTCTTC.

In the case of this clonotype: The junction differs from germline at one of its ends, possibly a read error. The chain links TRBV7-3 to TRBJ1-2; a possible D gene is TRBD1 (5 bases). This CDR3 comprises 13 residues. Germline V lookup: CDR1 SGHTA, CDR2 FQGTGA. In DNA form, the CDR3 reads TGTGCCAGCAGCTCTCTCGGGGGTGGGGCGTTGTCCTTC. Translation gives CASSSLGGGALSF.

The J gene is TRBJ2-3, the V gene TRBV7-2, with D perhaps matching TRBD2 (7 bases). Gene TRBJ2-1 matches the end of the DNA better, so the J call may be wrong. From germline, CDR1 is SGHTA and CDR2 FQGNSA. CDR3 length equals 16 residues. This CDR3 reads CASSLAAGAAYNEQFF. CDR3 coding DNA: TGTGCCAGCAGCTTAGCCGCGGGGGCGGCTTACAATGAGCAGTTCTTC.

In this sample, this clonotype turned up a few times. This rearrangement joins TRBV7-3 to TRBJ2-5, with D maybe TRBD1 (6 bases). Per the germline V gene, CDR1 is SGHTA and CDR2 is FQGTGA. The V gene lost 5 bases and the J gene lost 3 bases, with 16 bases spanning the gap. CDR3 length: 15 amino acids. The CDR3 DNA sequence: TGTGCCAGCAGCCGTTCCGGGACACCCGAAGAGACCCAGTACTTC. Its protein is CASSRSGTPEETQYF.

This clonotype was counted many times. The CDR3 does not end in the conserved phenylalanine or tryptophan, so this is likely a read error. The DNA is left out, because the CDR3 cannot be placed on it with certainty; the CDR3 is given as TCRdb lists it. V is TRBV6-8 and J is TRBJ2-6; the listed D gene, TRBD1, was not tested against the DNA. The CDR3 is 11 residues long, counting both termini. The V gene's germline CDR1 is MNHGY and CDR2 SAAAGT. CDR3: CWGNGIRDQDM.

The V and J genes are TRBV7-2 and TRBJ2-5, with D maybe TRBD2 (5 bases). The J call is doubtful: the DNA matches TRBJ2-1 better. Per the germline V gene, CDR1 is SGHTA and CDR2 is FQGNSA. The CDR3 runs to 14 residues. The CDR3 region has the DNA TGTGCCAGCAGCTTGGTAGCGAAATACAATGAGCAGTTCTTC. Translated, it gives CASSLVAKYNEQFF.

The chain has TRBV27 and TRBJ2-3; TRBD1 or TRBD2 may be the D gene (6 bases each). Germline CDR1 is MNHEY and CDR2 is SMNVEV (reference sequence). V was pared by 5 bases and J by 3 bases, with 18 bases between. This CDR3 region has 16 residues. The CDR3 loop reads CASSGGGGPATDTQYF. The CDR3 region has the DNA TGTGCCAGCAGTGGAGGGGGTGGACCAGCAACAGATACGCAGTATTTT.

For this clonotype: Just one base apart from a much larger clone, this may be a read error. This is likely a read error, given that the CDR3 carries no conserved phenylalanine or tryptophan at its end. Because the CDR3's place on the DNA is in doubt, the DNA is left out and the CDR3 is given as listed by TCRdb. CDR3 region: CASSLASSYEQFFGA. The chain is built from TRBV5-4 and TRBJ1-1; the D call in the table, TRBD1, was not verified against the DNA. The germline CDR1 and CDR2 sequences are SGHNT and YYREEE (reference sequence). The CDR3 has 15 amino acids, counting both end residues.

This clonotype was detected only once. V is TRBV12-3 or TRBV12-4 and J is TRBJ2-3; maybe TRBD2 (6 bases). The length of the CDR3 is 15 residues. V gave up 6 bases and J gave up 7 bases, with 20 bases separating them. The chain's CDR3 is CASRGSGVSRNTQYF. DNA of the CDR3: TGTGCCAGCAGGGGCTCGGGAGTTTCTCGAAATACGCAGTATTTT.

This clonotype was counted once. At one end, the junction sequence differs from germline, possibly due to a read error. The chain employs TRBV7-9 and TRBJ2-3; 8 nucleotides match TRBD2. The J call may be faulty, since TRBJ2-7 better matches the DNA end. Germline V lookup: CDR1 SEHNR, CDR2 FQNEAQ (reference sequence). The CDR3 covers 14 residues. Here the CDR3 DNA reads TGTGCCAGCAGCAGGGGGACTAGTCCCTATGAGCAGTACTTC. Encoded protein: CASSRGTSPYEQYF.

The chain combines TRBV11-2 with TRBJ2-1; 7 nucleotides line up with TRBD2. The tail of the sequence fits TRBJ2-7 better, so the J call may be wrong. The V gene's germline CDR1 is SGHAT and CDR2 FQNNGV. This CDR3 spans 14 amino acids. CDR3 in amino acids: CASSPQRGPYEQYF. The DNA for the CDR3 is TGTGCCAGCAGCCCCCAGCGGGGACCTTACGAGCAGTACTTC.